These 22 T cell receptor beta chains originate from one sample sequenced in a study of T cell changes during pregnancy in multiple sclerosis. The data were produced by immunoSEQ multiplex PCR, yet TCRdb's version contains in-frame clones alone and is incomplete. The sample holds some 70,000 clones, 75% to 90% seen once. The specimen was peripheral blood, collected after pregnancy. All receptors come from a female donor in good health, enrolled as a control in a pregnancy study.

V is TRBV11-3 and J is TRBJ2-1; 7 positions match TRBD2. Germline CDR1 and CDR2: SGHNT and YENEEA. CDR3 length: 14 amino acids. V was clipped by 5 bases and J by 9 bases; unmatched bases: 10. CDR3 in amino acids: CASSPTSLGGEQFF. The CDR3 region has the DNA TGTGCCAGCAGCCCGACTAGCCTCGGCGGTGAGCAGTTCTTC.

The chain has TRBV6-6 and TRBJ2-1, with TRBD1 as a possible D gene (6 bases). V lost 7 bases and J 4 bases, leaving 17 bases between the germline ends. In germline, CDR1 is MNHNY, CDR2 SVGAGI (reference sequence). The CDR3 spans 15 residues. The CDR3 DNA is TGTGCCAGCATAAACGTAAAACAGGGTTACAATGAGCAGTTCTTC. Translating it yields CASINVKQGYNEQFF.

The chain uses TRBV6-6 and TRBJ2-2; a possible D gene is TRBD2 (6 bases). The V and J ends lost 8 bases and 11 bases respectively, with 15 bases between them. The CDR3 consists of 12 residues. Germline V gene data show CDR1 as MNHNY and CDR2 as SVGAGI (reference sequence). The CDR3 sequence is CASRPGAGELFF. The CDR3 bases are TGTGCCAGCCGCCCCGGGGCGGGAGAGCTGTTTTTT.

The genes are TRBV6-1 and TRBJ2-1; 13 bases are shared with TRBD2. CDR1 and CDR2 from the germline V gene are MNHNS and SASEGT. The J segment lost 7 bases and the V segment lost 1 base, leaving 1 base of the junction unmatched. The CDR3 has 15 residues. The DNA for the CDR3 is TGTGCCAGCAGTGAAGGACTAGCGGGAGGTAATGAGCAGTTCTTC. Protein sequence: CASSEGLAGGNEQFF.

V gene TRBV5-1 combines with J gene TRBJ2-5, with D perhaps TRBD2 (6 bases). Trimming took off 2 bases at V and 2 bases at J, with 7 bases between the two ends. Germline V gives CDR1 SGHRS, CDR2 YFSETQ. This CDR3 comprises 13 residues. CDR3 loop: CASSFAGQETQYF. As DNA, the CDR3 is TGCGCCAGCAGCTTTGCGGGACAAGAGACCCAGTACTTC.

With respect to this clone: Within the sample, other DNA sequences also encode this same CDR3. The CDR3 DNA is TGTGCCAGCAGGACCGGCGGGGGAAACACCATATATTTT. This translates into CASRTGGGNTIYF. The chain employs TRBV6-5 and TRBJ1-3, with D hard to call. V was clipped by 6 bases and J by 4 bases, with 10 bases between them. CDR3 size: 13 residues. Germline assignment: CDR1 MNHEY and CDR2 SVGAGI.

This chain uses TRBV21-1 with TRBJ2-7; the DNA was not compared with TRBD2, the D call given in the table. TRBV21-1 is labeled a pseudogene. This CDR3 spans 14 amino acids. The CDR3 here is CASGGTGESYEQYF. Written as DNA, the CDR3 is TGTGCCAGCGGCGGGACTGGGGAATCGTACGAGCAGTACTTC.

The V and J genes are TRBV19 and TRBJ1-6; D is ambiguous. Trimming shortened V by 1 base and J by 7 bases, and 14 bases separated the two germline ends. Germline V gene data show CDR1 as LNHDA and CDR2 as SQIVND (reference sequence). The CDR3 contains 16 residues. As DNA, the CDR3 is TGTGCCAGTAGTATAGTAGGCGAGGGAGTAAATTCACCCCTCCACTTT. Its protein is CASSIVGEGVNSPLHF.

This chain links TRBV30 with TRBJ1-2; D may be TRBD1 (6 bases). Germline V gene lookup returns CDR1 GTSNPN and CDR2 SVGIG (reference sequence). The CDR3 is 13 amino acids. V lost 4 bases and J 5 bases, leaving 14 bases between the germline ends. The CDR3 loop reads CAWTIDRLYGYTF. DNA of the CDR3: TGTGCCTGGACCATAGACAGGCTGTATGGCTACACCTTC.

This clone was counted only a few times. The genes are TRBV25-1 and TRBJ2-7; 8 nucleotides match TRBD1. Unmatched junction bases numbered 6, after V lost 2 bases and J lost 6 bases. The CDR3 sequence is 14 residues long. The germline V gene has CDR1 MGHDK and CDR2 SYGVNS. The CDR3 DNA follows: TGTGCCAGCAGTGAACGACAGGGGCGGAGCGAGCAGTACTTC. Amino acid sequence: CASSERQGRSEQYF.

The chain couples TRBV27 to TRBJ2-6; D might be TRBD1 (6 bases). Germline-derived CDR1 and CDR2 are MNHEY and SMNVEV (reference sequence). There are 17 residues in the CDR3. The V gene lost 5 bases and the J gene lost 0 bases, with 14 bases spanning the gap. The CDR3 sequence: CASSQGHPGSGANVLTF. The CDR3 DNA sequence: TGTGCCAGCAGTCAGGGACACCCGGGCTCTGGGGCCAACGTCCTGACTTTC.

This clone has just a few counts. The chain recombines TRBV6-1 with TRBJ1-3; TRBD1 is a possible D gene (6 bases). The ends were cut back, 2 bases at V and 2 bases at J, with 10 bases in the middle. In germline, CDR1 is MNHNS, CDR2 SASEGT. The CDR3 is 15 amino acids. The CDR3: CASSEQGRAGNTIYF. DNA of the CDR3: TGTGCCAGCAGTGAACAGGGGAGGGCTGGAAACACCATATATTTT.

The chain recombines TRBV5-1 with TRBJ2-7, with D perhaps matching TRBD2 (6 bases). This CDR3 comprises 17 residues. Trimming took off 3 bases at V and 2 bases at J, with 21 bases between the two ends. Germline V gene sequence: CDR1 SGHRS, CDR2 YFSETQ. In DNA, the CDR3 is TGCGCCAGCAGCTGGAGGGCTGCCGGGGAAGGTGCCTACGAGCAGTACTTC. Protein sequence: CASSWRAAGEGAYEQYF.

This sequence joins TRBV12-2 and TRBJ1-1. TRBV12-2 is termed a pseudogene. The CDR3 has 16 residues. CDR3 in DNA: TGTGCAAGTCGCCCGCGGGCCCAAGGAGGGAGCACTGAAGCTTTCTTT. It specifies CASRPRAQGGSTEAFF.

V is TRBV11-3 and J is TRBJ2-7; tentatively, D is TRBD2 (5 bases). Germline CDR1 and CDR2: SGHNT and YENEEA. Trimming took 5 bases from V and 5 from J, leaving 16 bases between them. The CDR3 loop spans 14 amino acids. The DNA of the CDR3 is TGTGCCAGCAGCCCGCGTGGAGGTTTGCACGAGCAGTACTTC. It translates to CASSPRGGLHEQYF.

This clone came up a few times. The chain is built from TRBV19 and TRBJ1-2; a possible D gene is TRBD1 (5 bases). The CDR3 has 12 amino acids. Germline CDR1 and CDR2: LNHDA and SQIVND (reference sequence). Trimming took off 2 bases at V and 8 bases at J, with 9 bases between the two ends. The CDR3 is CASSIRDFGYTF. The CDR3 DNA reads TGTGCCAGTAGTATACGGGACTTCGGCTACACCTTC.

The chain has TRBV19 and TRBJ1-3, with a weak D call TRBD1 (6 bases). The CDR3 runs 18 residues. Deletions cut 5 bases from V and 1 base from J, with 21 bases between. CDR1 is LNHDA, CDR2 SQIVND, per germline (reference sequence). The CDR3 reads CASSRGRGQLRSGNTIYF. The CDR3 DNA reads as TGTGCCAGTAGTCGTGGCAGGGGCCAATTGAGGTCTGGAAACACCATATATTTT. The variable domain in full, completed from reference TRBV19 and TRBJ1-3, reads DGGITQSPKYLFRKEGQNVTLSCEQNLNHDAMYWYRQDPGQGLRLIYYSQIVNDFQKGDIAEGYSVSREKKESFPLTVTSAQKNPTAFYLCASSRGRGQLRSGNTIYFGEGSWLTVV.

This clone is categorized as medium-sized (0.01 to 0.1%). V usage is TRBV6-4 and J usage is TRBJ2-1; 7 bases line up with TRBD2. The V gene's germline CDR1 is MRHNA and CDR2 SNTAGT. The CDR3 length is 14 residues. The V gene end was trimmed by 3 bases and the J gene end by 9 bases; junction bases not matched to a gene: 8. The CDR3 spells CASSEAGDSGEQFF. DNA for the CDR3: TGTGCCAGCAGTGAGGCGGGAGATAGTGGTGAGCAGTTCTTC.

The gene calls are TRBV2 and TRBJ2-7, with a tentative D call TRBD1 (5 bases). The germline gives CDR1 SNHLY, CDR2 FYNNEI. With 0 bases removed from V and 7 bases from J, the gap between germline ends came to 16 bases. The CDR3 runs 15 residues. The chain's CDR3 is CASSEAPRRKGEQYF. CDR3 DNA: TGTGCCAGCAGTGAAGCTCCCCGTAGGAAGGGGGAGCAGTACTTC.

The chain links TRBV4-1 to TRBJ2-1; tentatively, D is TRBD2 (6 bases). This CDR3 is 14 amino acids long. Germline values: CDR1 MGHRA, CDR2 YSYEKL. The V end was cut by 4 bases, the J end by 3 bases, with 10 bases between. CDR3: CASSRPGVYNEQFF. CDR3 bases: TGCGCCAGCAGCCGGCCGGGAGTCTACAATGAGCAGTTCTTC.

As to this clone: The junction departs from germline at one end; a sequencing error may be responsible. V is TRBV6-6 and J is TRBJ1-5; D may be TRBD1 (5 bases). CDR1 is MNHNY and CDR2 is SVGAGI in the germline V gene (reference sequence). The CDR3 has 15 amino acids. As DNA, the CDR3 is TGTGCCGGCAGGCGGGGGATTAGTAGCAATCAGCCCCAGCATTTT. Protein product: CAGRRGISSNQPQHF.

The rearrangement uses TRBV5-6 and TRBJ2-7, with 9 bases identical to TRBD1. The CDR3 is 15 amino acids. Per germline, CDR1 SGHDT and CDR2 YYEEEE. V dropped 4 bases and J dropped 3; count of bases not matched to a gene: 8. CDR3 nucleotide sequence: TGTGCCAGCAGCCCGCCCGGGACAGGGAGCTACGAGCAGTACTTC. As protein: CASSPPGTGSYEQYF.